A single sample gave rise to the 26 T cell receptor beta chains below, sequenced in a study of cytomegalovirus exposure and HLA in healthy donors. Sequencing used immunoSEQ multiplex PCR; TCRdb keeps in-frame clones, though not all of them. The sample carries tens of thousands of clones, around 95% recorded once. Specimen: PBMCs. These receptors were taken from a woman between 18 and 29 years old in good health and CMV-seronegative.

In DNA form, the CDR3 reads TGTGCCAGCAGCTTAGCAGGGGGGAGCGAGCAGTACTTC. This gives the protein CASSLAGGSEQYF. V and J are TRBV5-4 and TRBJ2-7, with D possibly TRBD1 on 7 matching bases. The CDR3 covers 13 residues. Trimming took 2 bases from V and 6 from J, leaving 12 bases between them. Germline CDR1 SGHNT, CDR2 YYREEE (reference sequence).

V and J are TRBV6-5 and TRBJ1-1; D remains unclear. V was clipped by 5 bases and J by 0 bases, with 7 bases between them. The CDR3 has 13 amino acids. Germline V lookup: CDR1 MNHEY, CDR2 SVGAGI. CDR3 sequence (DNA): TGTGCCAGCAGTGCCGAGATGAACACTGAAGCTTTCTTT. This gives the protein CASSAEMNTEAFF.

CDR3 sequence: CASRTSGGQAGELFF. The DNA for the CDR3 is TGCGCCAGCAGGACTAGCGGGGGCCAGGCCGGGGAGCTGTTTTTT. The rearrangement links TRBV10-2 to TRBJ2-2; 12 nucleotides match TRBD2. Trimming cost V 6 bases and J 6 bases; bases outside gene matches: 5. Germline values: CDR1 WSHSY, CDR2 SAAADI. The CDR3 consists of 15 residues.

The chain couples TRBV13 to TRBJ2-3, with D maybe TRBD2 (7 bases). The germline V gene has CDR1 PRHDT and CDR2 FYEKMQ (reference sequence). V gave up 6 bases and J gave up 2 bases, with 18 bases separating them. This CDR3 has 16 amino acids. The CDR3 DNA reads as TGTGCCAGCAGTCACCTCGGGGGGCTAGTCACAGATACGCAGTATTTT. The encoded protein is CASSHLGGLVTDTQYF.

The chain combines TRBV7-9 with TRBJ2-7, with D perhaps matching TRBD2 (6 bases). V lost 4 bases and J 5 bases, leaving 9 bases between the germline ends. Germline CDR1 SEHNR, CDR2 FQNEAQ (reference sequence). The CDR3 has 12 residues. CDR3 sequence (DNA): TGTGCCAGCAGCTGGGGGGAAAACGAGCAGTACTTC. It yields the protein CASSWGENEQYF. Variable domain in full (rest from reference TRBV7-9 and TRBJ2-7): DTGVSQNPRHKITKRGQNVTFRCDPISEHNRLYWYRQTLGQGPEFLTYFQNEAQLEKSRLLSDRFSAERPKGSFSTLEIQRTEQGDSAMYLCASSWGENEQYFGPGTRLTVT.

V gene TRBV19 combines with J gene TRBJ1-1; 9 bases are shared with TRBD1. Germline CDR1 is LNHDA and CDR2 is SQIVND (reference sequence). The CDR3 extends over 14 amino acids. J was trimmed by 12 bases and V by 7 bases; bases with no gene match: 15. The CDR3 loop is CASTDRTGASVTFF. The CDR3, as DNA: TGTGCCAGTACCGATAGGACAGGGGCCTCTGTAACTTTCTTT.

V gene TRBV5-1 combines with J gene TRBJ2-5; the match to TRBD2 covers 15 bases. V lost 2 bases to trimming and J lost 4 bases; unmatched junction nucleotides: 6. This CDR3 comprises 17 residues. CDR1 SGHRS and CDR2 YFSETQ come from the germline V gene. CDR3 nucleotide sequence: TGCGCCAGCAGCTTCGGACTAGCGGGGGGGCAAGGAGAGACCCAGTACTTC. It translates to CASSFGLAGGQGETQYF.

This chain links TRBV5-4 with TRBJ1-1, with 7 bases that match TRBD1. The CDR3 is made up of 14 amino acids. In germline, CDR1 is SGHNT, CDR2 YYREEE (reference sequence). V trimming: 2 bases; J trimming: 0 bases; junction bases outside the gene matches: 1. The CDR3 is CASSLQGMNTEAFF. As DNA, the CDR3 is TGTGCCAGCAGCTTACAGGGGATGAACACTGAAGCTTTCTTT.

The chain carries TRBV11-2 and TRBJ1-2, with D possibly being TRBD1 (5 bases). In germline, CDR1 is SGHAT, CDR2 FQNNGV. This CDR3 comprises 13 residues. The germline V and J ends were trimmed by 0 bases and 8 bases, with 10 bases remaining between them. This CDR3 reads CASSLEPGDGYTF. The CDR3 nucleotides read TGTGCCAGCAGCTTAGAACCGGGGGACGGCTACACCTTC.

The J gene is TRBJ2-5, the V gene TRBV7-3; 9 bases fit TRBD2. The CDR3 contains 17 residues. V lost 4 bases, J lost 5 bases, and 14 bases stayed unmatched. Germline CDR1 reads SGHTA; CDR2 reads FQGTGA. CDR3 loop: CASSSNSGGRDSETQYF. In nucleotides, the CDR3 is TGTGCCAGCAGCTCAAATAGCGGGGGAAGGGACTCTGAGACCCAGTACTTC.

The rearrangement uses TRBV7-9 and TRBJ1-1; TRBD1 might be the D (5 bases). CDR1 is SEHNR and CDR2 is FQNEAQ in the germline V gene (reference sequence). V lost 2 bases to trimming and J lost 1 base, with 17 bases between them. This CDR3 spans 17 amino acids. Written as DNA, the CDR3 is TGTGCCAGCAGCTTAAGTCAGGGAACCTTTGGGAACACTGAAGCTTTCTTT. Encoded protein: CASSLSQGTFGNTEAFF.

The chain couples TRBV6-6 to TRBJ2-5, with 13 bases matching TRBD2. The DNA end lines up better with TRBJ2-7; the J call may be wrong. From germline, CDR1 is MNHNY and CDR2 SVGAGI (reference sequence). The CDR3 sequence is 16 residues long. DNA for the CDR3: TGTGCCAGCAGTTACGGGGCGACTAGCGGGGGGTACGAGCAGTACTTC. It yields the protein CASSYGATSGGYEQYF.

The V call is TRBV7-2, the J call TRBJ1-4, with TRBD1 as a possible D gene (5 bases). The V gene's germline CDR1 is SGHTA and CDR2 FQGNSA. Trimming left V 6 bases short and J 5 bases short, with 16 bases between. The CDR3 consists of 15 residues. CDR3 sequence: CASSLQGLRNEKLFF. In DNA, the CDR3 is TGTGCCAGCAGTCTCCAGGGACTTAGGAATGAAAAACTGTTTTTT. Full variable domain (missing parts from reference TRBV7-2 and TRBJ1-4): GAGVSQSPSNKVTEKGKDVELRCDPISGHTALYWYRQSLGQGLEFLIYFQGNSAPDKSGLPSDRFSAERTGGSVSTLTIQRTQQEDSAVYLCASSLQGLRNEKLFFGSGTQLSVL.

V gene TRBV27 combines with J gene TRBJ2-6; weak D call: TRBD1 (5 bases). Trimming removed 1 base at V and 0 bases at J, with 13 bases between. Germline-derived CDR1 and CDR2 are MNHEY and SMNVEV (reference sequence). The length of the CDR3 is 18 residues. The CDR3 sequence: CASSLFGEGVSGANVLTF. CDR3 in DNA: TGTGCCAGCAGTTTATTTGGGGAAGGGGTCTCTGGGGCCAACGTCCTGACTTTC.

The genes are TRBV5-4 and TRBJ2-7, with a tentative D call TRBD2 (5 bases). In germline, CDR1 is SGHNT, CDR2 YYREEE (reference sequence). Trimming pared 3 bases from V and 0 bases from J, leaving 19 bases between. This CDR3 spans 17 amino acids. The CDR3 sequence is CASSSSSGRAGSYEQYF. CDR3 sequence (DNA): TGTGCCAGCAGCTCCTCGTCGGGAAGGGCCGGCTCCTACGAGCAGTACTTC.

CDR3 in amino acids: CASSLNGVENEQFF. In DNA, the CDR3 is TGTGCCAGCAGCTTAAATGGTGTGGAGAATGAGCAGTTCTTC. The chain combines TRBV7-8 with TRBJ2-1; D ambiguous. V was trimmed by 2 bases and J by 7 bases, leaving 12 bases between them. The CDR3 consists of 14 residues. Germline V lookup: CDR1 SGHVS, CDR2 FQNEAQ. Filled out from reference TRBV7-8 and TRBJ2-1, the complete variable domain reads GAGVSQSPRYKVAKRGQDVALRCDPISGHVSLFWYQQALGQGPEFLTYFQNEAQLDKSGLPSDRFFAERPEGSVSTLKIQRTQQEDSAVYLCASSLNGVENEQFFGPGTRLTVL.

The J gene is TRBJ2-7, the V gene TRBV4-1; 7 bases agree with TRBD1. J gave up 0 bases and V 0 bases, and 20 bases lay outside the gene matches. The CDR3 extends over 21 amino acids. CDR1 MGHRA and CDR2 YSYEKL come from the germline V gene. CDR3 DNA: TGCGCCAGCAGCCAAGATCTCTTTTCAGGGATTTGGGACAGCTACTCCTACGAGCAGTACTTC. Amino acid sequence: CASSQDLFSGIWDSYSYEQYF.

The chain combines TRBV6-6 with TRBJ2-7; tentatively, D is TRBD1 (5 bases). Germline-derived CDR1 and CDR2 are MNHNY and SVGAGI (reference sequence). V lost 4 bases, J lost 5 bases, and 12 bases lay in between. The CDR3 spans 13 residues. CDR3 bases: TGTGCCAGCAGTTCCCAGGACACTGACGAGCAGTACTTC. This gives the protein CASSSQDTDEQYF.

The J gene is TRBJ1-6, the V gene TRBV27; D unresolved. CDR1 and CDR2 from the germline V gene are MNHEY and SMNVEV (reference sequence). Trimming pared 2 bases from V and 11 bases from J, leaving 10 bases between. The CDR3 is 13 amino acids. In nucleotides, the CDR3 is TGTGCCAGCAGTTTAGGTAGTACGGCACCCCTCCACTTT. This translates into CASSLGSTAPLHF.

Written as DNA, the CDR3 is TGTGCCAGTAGTATAGAGGGCGGGAGGGGTCTACGGGAGCAGTACTTC. It translates to CASSIEGGRGLREQYF. This chain links TRBV19 with TRBJ2-7; 9 positions agree with TRBD2. V lost 0 bases and J lost 7; bases outside the gene matches: 10. Germline CDR1 LNHDA, CDR2 SQIVND (reference sequence). There are 16 residues in the CDR3.

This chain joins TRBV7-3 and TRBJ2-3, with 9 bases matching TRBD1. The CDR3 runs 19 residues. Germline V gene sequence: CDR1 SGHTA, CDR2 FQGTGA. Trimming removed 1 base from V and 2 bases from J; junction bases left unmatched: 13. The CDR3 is CASSLNRDREVPFTDTQYF. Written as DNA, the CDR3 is TGTGCCAGCAGCTTAAACCGGGACAGGGAAGTGCCATTCACAGATACGCAGTATTTT.

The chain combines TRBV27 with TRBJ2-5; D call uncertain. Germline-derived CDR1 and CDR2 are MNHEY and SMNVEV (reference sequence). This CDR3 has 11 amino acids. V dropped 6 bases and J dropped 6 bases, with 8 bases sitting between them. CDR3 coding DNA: TGTGCCAGCAGAAAACTCAAGACCCAGTACTTC. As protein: CASRKLKTQYF.

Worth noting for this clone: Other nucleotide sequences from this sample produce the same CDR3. CDR3 amino acids: CASSPGGGPDTQYF. The CDR3, as DNA: TGTGCCAGCAGCCCGGGGGGGGGCCCGGATACGCAGTATTTT. The chain is built from TRBV9 and TRBJ2-3, with 8 bases aligning to TRBD2. CDR3 length equals 14 residues. Germline lookup yields CDR1 SGDLS and CDR2 YYNGEE. V lost 4 bases, J lost 6 bases, and 7 bases stayed unmatched.

In DNA form, the CDR3 reads TGTGCCAGCAGCTTTAGCAGTAATGAAAAACTGTTTTTT. Translation gives CASSFSSNEKLFF. V is TRBV7-2 and J is TRBJ1-4; D gene unclear. Trimming shortened V by 3 bases and J by 4 bases, and 6 bases separated the two germline ends. The CDR3 covers 13 residues. Per the germline V gene, CDR1 is SGHTA and CDR2 is FQGNSA.

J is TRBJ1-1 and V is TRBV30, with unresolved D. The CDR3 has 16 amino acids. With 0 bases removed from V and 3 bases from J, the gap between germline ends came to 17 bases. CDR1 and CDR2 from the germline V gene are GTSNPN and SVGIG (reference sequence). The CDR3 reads CAWSVREGRRDTEAFF. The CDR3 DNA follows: TGTGCCTGGAGTGTACGGGAGGGTAGACGGGACACTGAAGCTTTCTTT. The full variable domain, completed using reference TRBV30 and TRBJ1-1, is SQTIHQWPATLVQPVGSPLSLECTVEGTSNPNLYWYRQAAGRGLQLLFYSVGIGQISSEVPQNLSASRPQDRQFILSSKKLLLSDSGFYLCAWSVREGRRDTEAFFGQGTRLTVV.

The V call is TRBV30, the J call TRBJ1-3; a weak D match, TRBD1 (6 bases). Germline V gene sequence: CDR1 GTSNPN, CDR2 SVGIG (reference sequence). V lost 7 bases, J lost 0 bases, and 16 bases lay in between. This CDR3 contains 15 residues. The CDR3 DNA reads TGTGCCTATTTTAGGGGGGGATACTCTGGAAACACCATATATTTT. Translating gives CAYFRGGYSGNTIYF.